The clone carrying this T cell receptor beta chain was seen only a few times. Its target is not known. The sample is drawn from a study of cytomegalovirus exposure and HLA in healthy donors. A multiplex PCR was run with 60 Vbeta primers and 13 Jbeta primers. Here immunoSEQ multiplex PCR was the method, and the copy in TCRdb shows in-frame clones only, minus some. This sample carries fewer than 200,000 clones, 70% to 90% of them seen once, and the ten largest clones take about 2%. V shed 4 bases, J shed 4 bases, and the junction held 6 bases outside the gene matches. The CDR3 sequence is 16 residues long. The germline V gene encodes CDR1 SGHVS and CDR2 FQNEAQ. General observations from the study: What TCR beta sequences reportedly achieved was accurate prediction of HLA-A and HLA-B alleles in most subjects. In a later analysis, around 18,000 TCR beta sequences were associated with HLA alleles at 0.05 false discovery rate.

Despite likely unrecorded immune exposures, the donors were nominally healthy at the time of sampling. The V and J genes are TRBV7-8 and TRBJ2-7, with 14 bases fitting TRBD2. Sequencing input: PBMCs. This receptor was identified in a man aged 18 to 29 in good health and CMV-seropositive. The CDR3 coding sequence is TGTGCCAGCAGCTCTGGACTAGCGGGGGGCATATACGAGCAGTACTTC. Amino acid sequence: CASSSGLAGGIYEQYF. Using reference TRBV7-8 and TRBJ2-7 for the parts outside the CDR3, the full variable domain is GAGVSQSPRYKVAKRGQDVALRCDPISGHVSLFWYQQALGQGPEFLTYFQNEAQLDKSGLPSDRFFAERPEGSVSTLKIQRTQQEDSAVYLCASSSGLAGGIYEQYFGPGTRLTVT.